The rows below give T cell receptor beta chains drawn from one sample of a study of Graves' ophthalmopathy and Graves' hyperthyroidism. Via MiXCR, TCRdb re-called the multiplex PCR reads, giving one row per CDR3 protein. The data contain about 620,000 distinct CDR3 sequences, about 20% of them singletons. The specimen was peripheral blood. All receptors derive from a woman aged 18-30 years with stable Graves' hyperthyroidism. Some clones in this sample may be carry-over from other donors' samples. Both conserved end residues are part of each CDR3. Some rows mark clone size as missing; the rest say once, few, many or name a class of expanded clone.

clone_size v_call cdr3_aa
few TRBV15 CATSIRQGGYGYTF
many TRBV7-9 CASSLFGGNQPQHF
many TRBV5-1 CASSHGSSYEQYF
many TRBV2 CASNLQGGTDTQYF
- TRBV3-1 CASSPELAGGTQYF
few TRBV7-3 CASSRLMNTEACF
once TRBV12-3/TRBV12-4 CASSFLRGRGPPEAFF
- TRBV30 CAWRPGTHLTF
- TRBV7-2 CASSSMTGYNQPQHF
many TRBV20-1 CSARDLGGTGAQYF
many TRBV19 CASSIRAGGDQPQHF
many TRBV12-3/TRBV12-4 CASSLAGSDRGTEAFF
few TRBV7-2 CASSLIGISYEQYF
many TRBV7-3 CASSFNLNTEAFF
once TRBV7-2 CASSLFFNQPQHF
many TRBV6-5 CASRTQGAYTEAFF
many TRBV2 CASGRGGEGYTF
many TRBV12-3/TRBV12-4 CASSFLFGSYEQYF
- TRBV20-1 CSAKAGRGNIQYF
many TRBV6-5 CASSSPSAVIANYGYTF
few TRBV28 CASSTSTGVNYGYTF
many TRBV7-9 CASGDSSIYEQYF
- TRBV7-2 CASSARDILSYEQYF
- TRBV12-3/TRBV12-4 CASSLGQGWWYGQYF
many TRBV11-2 CATNIPEGGTGETQYF
many TRBV29-1 CSVEGWGTGNTGELFF
many TRBV9 CASSAGTGSYQETQYF
many TRBV12-3/TRBV12-4 CASSLTSGREETQYF
many TRBV3-1 CASSPFMGGNQPQHF
- TRBV28 CASSLGGLANEQYF
- TRBV29-1 CSVELEAPGPTTSGVGYEQYF
- TRBV30 CAWSGLFRDRNTEAFF
- TRBV29-1 CSVGGQGENQPQHF
few TRBV28 CASRVGVGKTQYF
- TRBV12-3/TRBV12-4 CASSLPASTIYF
many TRBV11-2 CASSTSGYYEQYF
- TRBV5-1 CASSLVDRAYEQYF
many TRBV5-6 CASSLMVGQGWNEQYF
few TRBV6-1 CASSEGGDYGYTF
many TRBV2 CASSEWANNQPQHF
- TRBV7-9 CASSFGWDSPGGAFF
many TRBV12-5 CASGSRDEGSSQHF
- TRBV6-1 CAGSGTRGETQYF
many TRBV29-1 CSVGSAGNTIYF
many TRBV29-1 CSVESQVSGNSSYEQYF
many TRBV19 CASRTGTGDGYGYTF
- TRBV20-1 CSARRGSYEQYF
many TRBV12-3/TRBV12-4 CASVRDRGAEQYF
many TRBV15 CATSRVYRGGYTF
- TRBV19 CASSIGPAPPASYEQYF
many TRBV6-1 CASTVHTRGYTF
few TRBV5-6 CASSSGVTYEQYF
few TRBV6-1 CASQDRGNYGYTF
few TRBV28 CASSFRDRGVETQYF